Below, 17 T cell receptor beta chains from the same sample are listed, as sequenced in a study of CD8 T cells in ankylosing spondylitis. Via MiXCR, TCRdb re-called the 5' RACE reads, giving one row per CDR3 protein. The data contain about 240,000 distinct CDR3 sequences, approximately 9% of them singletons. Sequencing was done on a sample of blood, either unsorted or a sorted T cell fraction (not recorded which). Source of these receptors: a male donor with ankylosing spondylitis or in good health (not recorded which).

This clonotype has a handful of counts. CDR3: CASSPSPVDKTYEQYF. In nucleotides, the CDR3 is TGTGCCAGCAGTCCTAGCCCCGTGGACAAGACCTACGAGCAGTACTTC. The V call is TRBV14, the J call TRBJ2-7, with D perhaps given as TRBD1 or TRBD2 (5 bases each). V lost 6 bases to trimming and J lost 2 bases, with 20 bases between them. The V gene's germline CDR1 is SGHDN and CDR2 FVKESK. CDR3 length: 16 residues.

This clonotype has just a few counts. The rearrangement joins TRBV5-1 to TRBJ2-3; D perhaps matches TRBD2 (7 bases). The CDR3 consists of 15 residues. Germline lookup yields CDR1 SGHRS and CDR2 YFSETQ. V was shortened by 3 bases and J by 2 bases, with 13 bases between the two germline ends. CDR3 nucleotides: TGCGCCAGCAGCTGGGGGGGGGGCCCCACAGATACGCAGTATTTT. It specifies CASSWGGGPTDTQYF. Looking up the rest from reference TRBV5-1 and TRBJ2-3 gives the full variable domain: KAGVTQTPRYLIKTRGQQVTLSCSPISGHRSVSWYQQTPGQGLQFLFEYFSETQRNKGNFPGRFSGRQFSNSRSEMNVSTLELGDSALYLCASSWGGGPTDTQYFGPGTRLTVL.

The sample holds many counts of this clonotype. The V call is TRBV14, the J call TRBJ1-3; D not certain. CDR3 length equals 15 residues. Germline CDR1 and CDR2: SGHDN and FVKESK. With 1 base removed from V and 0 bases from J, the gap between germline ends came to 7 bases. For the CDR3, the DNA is TGTGCCAGCAGCCAAGGATGGAGCTCTGGAAACACCATATATTTT. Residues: CASSQGWSSGNTIYF.

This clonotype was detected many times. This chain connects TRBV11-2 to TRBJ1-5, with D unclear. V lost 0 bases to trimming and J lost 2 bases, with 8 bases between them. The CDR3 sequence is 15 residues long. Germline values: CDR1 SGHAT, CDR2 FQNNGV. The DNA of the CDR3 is TGTGCCAGCAGCTTAGACGATTTTGGCAATCAGCCCCAGCATTTT. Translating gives CASSLDDFGNQPQHF. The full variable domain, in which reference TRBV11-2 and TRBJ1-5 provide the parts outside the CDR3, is EAGVAQSPRYKIIEKRQSVAFWCNPISGHATLYWYQQILGQGPKLLIQFQNNGVVDDSQLPKDRFSAERLKGVDSTLKIQPAKLEDSAVYLCASSLDDFGNQPQHFGDGTRLSIL.

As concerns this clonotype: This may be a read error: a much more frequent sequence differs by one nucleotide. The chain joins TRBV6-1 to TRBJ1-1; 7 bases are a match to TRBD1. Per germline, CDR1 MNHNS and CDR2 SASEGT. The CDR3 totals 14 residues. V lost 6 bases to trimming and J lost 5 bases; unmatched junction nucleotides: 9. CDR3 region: CASRRQGAETEAFF. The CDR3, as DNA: TGTGCCAGCAGACGACAGGGTGCCGAAACTGAAGCTTTCTTT.

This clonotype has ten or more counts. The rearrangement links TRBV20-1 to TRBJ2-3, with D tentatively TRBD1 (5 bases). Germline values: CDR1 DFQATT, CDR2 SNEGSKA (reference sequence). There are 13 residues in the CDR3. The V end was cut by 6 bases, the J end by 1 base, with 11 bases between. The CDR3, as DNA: TGCAGTGCGGCCGACAGTGGCACAGATACGCAGTATTTT. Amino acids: CSAADSGTDTQYF.

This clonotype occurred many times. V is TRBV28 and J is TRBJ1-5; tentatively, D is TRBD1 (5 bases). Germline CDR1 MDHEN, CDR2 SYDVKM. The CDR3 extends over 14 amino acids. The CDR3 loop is CLTGTPYSNQPQHF. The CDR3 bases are TGTCTCACCGGGACCCCATATAGCAATCAGCCCCAGCATTTT.

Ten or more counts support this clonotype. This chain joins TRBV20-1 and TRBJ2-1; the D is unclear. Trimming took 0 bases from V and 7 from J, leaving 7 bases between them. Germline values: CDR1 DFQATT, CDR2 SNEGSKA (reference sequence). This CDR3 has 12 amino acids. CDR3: CSARDLGNEQFF. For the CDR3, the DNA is TGCAGTGCTAGAGATCTGGGGAATGAGCAGTTCTTC.

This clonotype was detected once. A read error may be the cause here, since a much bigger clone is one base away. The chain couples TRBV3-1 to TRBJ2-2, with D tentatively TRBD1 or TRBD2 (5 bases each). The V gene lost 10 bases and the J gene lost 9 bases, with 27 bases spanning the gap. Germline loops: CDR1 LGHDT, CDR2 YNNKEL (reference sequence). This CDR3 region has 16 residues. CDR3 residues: CATTQDRGLQGRELFF. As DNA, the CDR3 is TGTGCCACCACGCAGGATAGAGGGCTCCAGGGTAGGGAGCTGTTTTTT.

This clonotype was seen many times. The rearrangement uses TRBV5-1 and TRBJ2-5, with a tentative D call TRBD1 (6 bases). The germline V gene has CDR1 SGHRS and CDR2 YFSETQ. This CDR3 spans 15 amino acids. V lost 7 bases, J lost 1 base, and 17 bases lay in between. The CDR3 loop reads CASSYDTGFQETQYF. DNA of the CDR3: TGCGCCAGCTCCTACGATACAGGGTTCCAAGAGACCCAGTACTTC.

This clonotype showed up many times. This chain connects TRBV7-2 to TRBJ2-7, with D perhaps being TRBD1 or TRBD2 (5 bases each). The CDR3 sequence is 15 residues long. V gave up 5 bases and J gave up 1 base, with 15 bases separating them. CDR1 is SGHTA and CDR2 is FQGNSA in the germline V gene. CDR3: CASSPIGAGSYEQYF. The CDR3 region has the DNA TGTGCCAGCAGCCCCATCGGGGCCGGATCCTACGAGCAGTACTTC.

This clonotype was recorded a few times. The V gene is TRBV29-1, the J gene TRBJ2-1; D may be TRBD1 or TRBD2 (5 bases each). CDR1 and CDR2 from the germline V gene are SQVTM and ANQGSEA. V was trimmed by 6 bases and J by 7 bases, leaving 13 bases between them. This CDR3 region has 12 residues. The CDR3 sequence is CSVGEQVNEQFF. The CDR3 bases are TGCAGCGTGGGAGAACAGGTGAATGAGCAGTTCTTC.

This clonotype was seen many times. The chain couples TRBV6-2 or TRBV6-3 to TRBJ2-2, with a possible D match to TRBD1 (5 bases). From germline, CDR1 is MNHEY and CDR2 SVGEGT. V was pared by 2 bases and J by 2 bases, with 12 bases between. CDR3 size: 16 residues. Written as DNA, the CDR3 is TGTGCCAGCAGTTACCGCCAGGGAAGAAACACCGGGGAGCTGTTTTTT. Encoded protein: CASSYRQGRNTGELFF.

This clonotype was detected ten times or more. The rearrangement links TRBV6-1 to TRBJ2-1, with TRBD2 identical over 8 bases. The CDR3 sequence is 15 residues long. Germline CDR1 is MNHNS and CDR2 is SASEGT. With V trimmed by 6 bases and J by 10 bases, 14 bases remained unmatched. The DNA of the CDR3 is TGTGCCAGCAGCCCTAAACTAGCGGTGGGTGCAGAGCAGTTCTTC. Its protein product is CASSPKLAVGAEQFF.

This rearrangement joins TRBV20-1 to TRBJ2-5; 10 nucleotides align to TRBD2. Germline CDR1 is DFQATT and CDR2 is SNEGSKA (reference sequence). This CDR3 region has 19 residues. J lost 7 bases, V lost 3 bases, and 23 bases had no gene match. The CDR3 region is CSASPTTLRGTSVLGTQYF. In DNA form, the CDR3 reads TGCAGTGCTAGTCCCACCACCCTGAGAGGGACTAGCGTCCTAGGGACCCAGTACTTC.

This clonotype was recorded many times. The CDR3 coding sequence is TGCGCCAGCAGCTTGGACCCGGACAGGGAGGCACCCCTCCACTTT. This gives the protein CASSLDPDREAPLHF. The chain links TRBV5-1 to TRBJ1-6, with TRBD1 matching 8 bases. This CDR3 has 15 residues. The germline V gene encodes CDR1 SGHRS and CDR2 YFSETQ. V lost 0 bases and J lost 11; bases outside the gene matches: 7.

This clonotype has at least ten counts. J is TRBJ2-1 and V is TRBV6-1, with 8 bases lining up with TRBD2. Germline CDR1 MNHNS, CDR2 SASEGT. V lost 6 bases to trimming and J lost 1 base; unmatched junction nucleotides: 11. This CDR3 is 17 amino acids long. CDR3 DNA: TGTGCCAGCAGACCAAGGACTAGCCTTTTATCCTACAATGAGCAGTTCTTC. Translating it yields CASRPRTSLLSYNEQFF.